One and the same sample provided the 27 T cell receptor beta chains below, sequenced in a study of blood T cell repertoires in COVID-19. Some clones are missing from TCRdb's copy, which holds only in-frame ones; the method was immunoSEQ multiplex PCR. The sample records about 350,000 clones, around 87% being singletons. The sample taken for sequencing was PBMCs or T cells enriched from blood (not recorded which). Receptor source: a woman in her twenties or thirties who had recovered from COVID-19.

The rearrangement joins TRBV10-1 to TRBJ1-1; D remains unclear. Trimming cost V 8 bases and J 2 bases, with 12 bases left between them. This CDR3 has 13 amino acids. From germline, CDR1 is WNHNN and CDR2 SYGVQD (reference sequence). CDR3 protein: CASARAQNTEAFF. The CDR3 region has the DNA TGCGCCAGCGCGAGGGCCCAAAACACTGAAGCTTTCTTT.

The V call is TRBV27, the J call TRBJ1-4, with 11 nucleotides matching TRBD1. Germline-derived CDR1 and CDR2 are MNHEY and SMNVEV (reference sequence). V was pared by 6 bases and J by 6 bases, with 6 bases of the junction left unmatched. CDR3 size: 15 residues. The chain's CDR3 is CASRPGTGGDEKLFF. DNA of the CDR3: TGTGCCAGCAGGCCCGGGACAGGGGGGGATGAAAAACTGTTTTTT.

The chain recombines TRBV11-2 with TRBJ2-2, with 7 bases that match TRBD2. Germline lookup yields CDR1 SGHAT and CDR2 FQNNGV. This CDR3 is 17 amino acids long. Germline trimming cut 1 base from V and 7 bases from J; bases unmatched to any gene: 12. The CDR3 loop reads CASSLVRASGEGGELFF. CDR3 nucleotides: TGTGCCAGCAGCTTAGTCAGGGCTAGCGGAGAGGGCGGGGAGCTGTTTTTT.

The rearrangement links TRBV7-9 to TRBJ1-4; 10 nucleotides align to TRBD1. Germline V CDR1 and CDR2: SEHNR, FQNEAQ (reference sequence). The CDR3 runs to 14 residues. Germline trimming cut 5 bases from V and 8 bases from J; bases unmatched to any gene: 5. CDR3 sequence (DNA): TGTGCCAGCAGCCAGGGACAGGGGAGAGAAAAACTGTTTTTT. It is translated as CASSQGQGREKLFF.

The chain recombines TRBV18 with TRBJ2-7; D might be TRBD1 (5 bases). The CDR3 loop spans 14 amino acids. V shed 0 bases and J shed 4 bases, with 10 bases lying between them. Germline-derived CDR1 and CDR2 are KGHSH and LQKENI. The CDR3 spells CASSPPNRPYEQYF. The CDR3 region has the DNA TGTGCCAGCTCACCACCGAACAGGCCTTACGAGCAGTACTTC. Full variable domain (missing parts from reference TRBV18 and TRBJ2-7): NAGVMQNPRHLVRRRGQEARLRCSPMKGHSHVYWYRQLPEEGLKFMVYLQKENIIDESGMPKERFSAEFPKEGPSILRIQQVVRGDSAAYFCASSPPNRPYEQYFGPGTRLTVT.

The V call is TRBV12-3 or TRBV12-4, the J call TRBJ2-7; 8 bases fit TRBD1. This CDR3 has 13 residues. Trimming cost V 5 bases and J 7 bases; bases outside gene matches: 7. The CDR3 DNA reads TGTGCCAGCAGTCGAGGACAGGGCGAAGAGCAGTACTTC. Amino acids: CASSRGQGEEQYF.

The rearrangement uses TRBV5-1 and TRBJ1-1, with D perhaps matching TRBD1 (6 bases). V lost 2 bases, J lost 7 bases, and 18 bases lay in between. The length of the CDR3 is 15 residues. CDR1 and CDR2 (germline): SGHRS, YFSETQ. CDR3 region: CASSLQGLKDSEAFF. As DNA, the CDR3 is TGCGCCAGCAGCTTACAGGGTCTGAAAGATAGTGAAGCTTTCTTT.

The chain links TRBV7-7 to TRBJ2-1; TRBD1 agrees at 9 bases. The V segment lost 3 bases and the J segment 7 bases; nucleotides outside the gene matches: 7. Germline V CDR1 and CDR2: SSHAT, FNYEAQ (reference sequence). The CDR3 is 15 residues long. CDR3 DNA: TGTGCCAGCAGCTTCGCGGACAGGGGAGGAAATGAGCAGTTCTTC. Translation: CASSFADRGGNEQFF.

V and J are TRBV5-5 and TRBJ1-1; D is ambiguous. Germline V gene sequence: CDR1 SGHKS, CDR2 YYEKEE (reference sequence). This CDR3 is 14 amino acids long. Between the trimmed V and J ends, which lost 5 bases and 5 bases, there was a span of 16 bases. The CDR3 region is CASSSPGRETEAFF. The CDR3 DNA reads TGTGCCAGCAGTTCCCCGGGGAGGGAGACTGAAGCTTTCTTT.

V usage is TRBV30 and J usage is TRBJ2-7, with D perhaps matching TRBD2 (6 bases). V dropped 8 bases and J dropped 1 base, with 9 bases sitting between them. Germline values: CDR1 GTSNPN, CDR2 SVGIG (reference sequence). This CDR3 is 11 amino acids long. The CDR3 protein is CARGESYEQYF. The CDR3 DNA reads TGTGCCCGCGGGGAGTCCTACGAGCAGTACTTC. Using reference TRBV30 and TRBJ2-7 for the parts outside the CDR3, the full variable domain is SQTIHQWPATLVQPVGSPLSLECTVEGTSNPNLYWYRQAAGRGLQLLFYSVGIGQISSEVPQNLSASRPQDRQFILSSKKLLLSDSGFYLCARGESYEQYFGPGTRLTVT.

The V call is TRBV28, the J call TRBJ1-5; no reliable D call. Germline V lookup: CDR1 MDHEN, CDR2 SYDVKM. The ends were cut back, 3 bases at V and 4 bases at J, with 13 bases in the middle. This CDR3 has 15 amino acids. CDR3 sequence: CASSFLEGWNQPQHF. CDR3 bases: TGTGCCAGCAGTTTTTTAGAGGGATGGAATCAGCCCCAGCATTTT.

This clone was found once. The chain recombines TRBV6-5 with TRBJ1-6; TRBD1 might be the D (6 bases). V dropped 0 bases and J dropped 7 bases, with 13 bases sitting between them. Germline CDR1 is MNHEY and CDR2 is SVGAGI. The CDR3 has 16 amino acids. The DNA for the CDR3 is TGTGCCAGCAGTTACTCATCTGGGGGCCGCAATTCACCCCTCCACTTT. Its protein product is CASSYSSGGRNSPLHF.

V and J are TRBV7-8 and TRBJ2-7; 7 bases match TRBD2. Germline CDR1 is SGHVS and CDR2 is FQNEAQ. CDR3 length: 15 residues. V lost 5 bases, J lost 5 bases, and 12 bases stayed unmatched. The DNA of the CDR3 is TGTGCCAGCAGCGCAAGGACTAGTCTTAGCCACGAGCAGTACTTC. This gives the protein CASSARTSLSHEQYF.

V and J are TRBV6-1 and TRBJ1-3; 8 nucleotides align to TRBD1. This CDR3 has 15 amino acids. V lost 3 bases to trimming and J lost 2 bases; unmatched junction nucleotides: 3. Germline-derived CDR1 and CDR2 are MNHNS and SASEGT. DNA for the CDR3: TGTGCCAGCAGTGAGACAGGGGTTACTGGAAACACCATATATTTT. Amino acids: CASSETGVTGNTIYF.

The chain has TRBV5-4 and TRBJ1-6; a possible D gene is TRBD1 (6 bases). The V gene's germline CDR1 is SGHNT and CDR2 YYREEE (reference sequence). CDR3 length: 15 amino acids. The germline V and J ends were trimmed by 0 bases and 10 bases, with 14 bases remaining between them. The CDR3: CASSLERTVESPLHF. As DNA, the CDR3 is TGTGCCAGCAGCTTGGAGCGGACAGTTGAATCACCCCTCCACTTT.

The CDR3 DNA is TGTGCCAGCAGCCCCCAACTTCTTGGTACGCAGTATTTT. Translating gives CASSPQLLGTQYF. The chain is built from TRBV7-3 and TRBJ2-3, with D hard to call. Germline CDR1 and CDR2: SGHTA and FQGTGA. The germline V and J ends were trimmed by 5 bases and 8 bases, with 14 bases remaining between them. This CDR3 has 13 residues.

This chain links TRBV7-2 with TRBJ2-7; TRBD2 aligns across 15 bases. The CDR3 spans 18 residues. Germline assignment: CDR1 SGHTA and CDR2 FQGNSA. The J segment lost 8 bases and the V segment lost 5 bases, leaving 16 bases of the junction unmatched. The CDR3 here is CASSPTGTSGGPTRQQYF. DNA of the CDR3: TGTGCCAGCAGCCCCACCGGGACTAGCGGGGGGCCTACCAGGCAGCAGTACTTC.

The V call is TRBV11-2, the J call TRBJ2-7, with TRBD1 as a possible D gene (5 bases). V was cut by 3 bases and J by 3 bases, with 6 bases left in between. Germline V gene sequence: CDR1 SGHAT, CDR2 FQNNGV. CDR3 size: 12 residues. In nucleotides, the CDR3 is TGTGCCAGCAGCTTTGGACACTACGAGCAGTACTTC. This codes for CASSFGHYEQYF.

The V and J genes are TRBV6-2 or TRBV6-3 and TRBJ1-2; TRBD1 might be the D (6 bases). This CDR3 is 17 amino acids long. The V end was cut by 2 bases, the J end by 3 bases, with 19 bases between. Germline loops: CDR1 MNHEY, CDR2 SVGEGT. CDR3 nucleotide sequence: TGTGCCAGCAGTTACGAATTGAGGGACATCGGACACTATGGCTACACCTTC. This translates into CASSYELRDIGHYGYTF.

This chain uses TRBV19 with TRBJ2-1; 8 bases are shared with TRBD2. The V and J ends lost 7 bases and 0 bases, in that order; junction bases with no gene match: 17. The CDR3 runs 19 residues. Germline assignment: CDR1 LNHDA and CDR2 SQIVND (reference sequence). The CDR3, as DNA: TGTGCCAGTACCACCTGGGGAGCGGGGGCCTTGAGCTCCTACAATGAGCAGTTCTTC. It is translated as CASTTWGAGALSSYNEQFF.

DNA of the CDR3: TGTGCCAGCAGCTTTGCGGGACGGCGATATAATTCACCCCTCCACTTT. The encoded protein is CASSFAGRRYNSPLHF. V is TRBV7-2 and J is TRBJ1-6, with a weak D call TRBD1 (5 bases). The V gene's germline CDR1 is SGHTA and CDR2 FQGNSA. With 3 bases removed from V and 4 bases from J, the gap between germline ends came to 13 bases. There are 16 residues in the CDR3.

The chain links TRBV5-5 to TRBJ2-1; TRBD2 matches 8 bases. Germline CDR1 reads SGHKS; CDR2 reads YYEKEE (reference sequence). V was pared by 7 bases and J by 7 bases, with 13 bases of the junction left unmatched. The CDR3 is 15 residues long. DNA of the CDR3: TGTGCCAGCCGGGAGGGGGGCGACGTATTGAATGAGCAGTTCTTC. Its protein product is CASREGGDVLNEQFF.

This clone was observed once. The J gene is TRBJ2-2, the V gene TRBV7-7, with TRBD1 matching over 7 bases. J lost 1 base, V lost 4 bases, and 6 bases had no gene match. CDR1 and CDR2 from the germline V gene are SSHAT and FNYEAQ (reference sequence). The CDR3 has 16 residues. The CDR3 spells CASSSRGQMNTGELFF. The DNA for the CDR3 is TGTGCCAGCAGCTCACGGGGACAGATGAACACCGGGGAGCTGTTTTTT.

The chain combines TRBV5-1 with TRBJ2-3; 14 nucleotides align to TRBD2. Germline V gene sequence: CDR1 SGHRS, CDR2 YFSETQ. The CDR3 has 17 amino acids. With 0 bases clipped from V and 4 bases from J, the junction kept 4 bases outside the gene matches. The CDR3 region has the DNA TGCGCCAGCAGCTTGGGACTAGCGGGGGGGATCCCAGATACGCAGTATTTT. Amino acid sequence: CASSLGLAGGIPDTQYF.

The rearrangement joins TRBV29-1 to TRBJ1-2, with D possibly matching TRBD1 (5 bases). V dropped 3 bases and J dropped 1 base, with 12 bases sitting between them. Looked up from germline, CDR1 is SQVTM and CDR2 is ANQGSEA. The CDR3 sequence is 14 residues long. CDR3 residues: CSVENDSFNYGYTF. In DNA form, the CDR3 reads TGCAGCGTTGAGAACGACAGCTTTAACTATGGCTACACCTTC. Full variable domain (rest looked up from reference TRBV29-1 and TRBJ1-2): SAVISQKPSRDICQRGTSLTIQCQVDSQVTMMFWYRQQPGQSLTLIATANQGSEATYESGFVIDKFPISRPNLTFSTLTVSNMSPEDSSIYLCSVENDSFNYGYTFGSGTRLTVV.

This sequence joins TRBV10-3 and TRBJ2-2; the D gene is possibly TRBD1 (5 bases). The V and J ends lost 6 bases and 6 bases respectively, with 11 bases between them. This CDR3 region has 13 residues. Germline V CDR1 and CDR2: ENHRY, SYGVKD. The chain's CDR3 is CAIREQESGELFF. The DNA for the CDR3 is TGTGCCATCAGAGAACAGGAGTCCGGGGAGCTGTTTTTT.

The chain uses TRBV5-1 and TRBJ1-3; maybe TRBD1 (5 bases). Trimming removed 0 bases from V and 3 bases from J, with 13 bases in between. CDR1 and CDR2 (germline): SGHRS, YFSETQ. This CDR3 contains 16 residues. For the CDR3, the DNA is TGCGCCAGCAGCTTGGATGGGACTGTGGGTGGAAACACCATATATTTT. This translates into CASSLDGTVGGNTIYF.